Listed here are 12 T cell receptor beta chains from one sample, sequenced in a study of cytomegalovirus exposure and HLA in healthy donors. Some clones are missing from TCRdb's copy, which holds only in-frame ones; the method was immunoSEQ multiplex PCR. In the table there are about 160,000 clones, around 88% of which are singletons. The sequenced material came from PBMCs. The receptors here all came from a woman under 30 in good health and CMV-seronegative.

This clone was detected once. The rearrangement links TRBV5-1 to TRBJ2-3; D may be TRBD2 (6 bases). V shed 0 bases and J shed 1 base, with 9 bases lying between them. The CDR3 totals 15 residues. The V gene's germline CDR1 is SGHRS and CDR2 YFSETQ. The CDR3 DNA sequence: TGCGCCAGCAGCTTGGGACTAGGGGGCACAGATACGCAGTATTTT. Its protein product is CASSLGLGGTDTQYF.

The chain carries TRBV27 and TRBJ2-7; TRBD1 agrees at 7 bases. Trimming took 6 bases from V and 3 from J; bases not matched to a gene: 11. The CDR3 has 15 amino acids. Germline V CDR1 and CDR2: MNHEY, SMNVEV (reference sequence). DNA for the CDR3: TGTGCCAGCAGGCCAGGGGGTGGGATGAACTACGAGCAGTACTTC. It specifies CASRPGGGMNYEQYF.

Written as DNA, the CDR3 is TGCGCCAGCAGCTTACCCGGAGACCTAAGTGAAGCTTTCTTT. Its protein is CASSLPGDLSEAFF. This chain uses TRBV5-1 with TRBJ1-1; unclear D gene. Between the trimmed V and J ends, which lost 2 bases and 7 bases, there was a span of 15 bases. Germline CDR1 is SGHRS and CDR2 is YFSETQ. This CDR3 region has 14 residues.

V is TRBV7-2 and J is TRBJ2-7; a weak D match, TRBD2 (6 bases). The CDR3 has 15 amino acids. The V gene's germline CDR1 is SGHTA and CDR2 FQGNSA. Trimming stripped 3 bases from V and 2 bases from J, with 14 bases between. CDR3 region: CASSLRLVPTYEQYF. The CDR3 region has the DNA TGTGCCAGCAGCTTGAGACTAGTGCCGACCTACGAGCAGTACTTC.

The chain uses TRBV7-3 and TRBJ1-2; no firm D call. V lost 3 bases to trimming and J lost 6 bases, with 11 bases between them. The CDR3 is made up of 13 amino acids. Germline V gene sequence: CDR1 SGHTA, CDR2 FQGTGA. The CDR3 loop is CASSFSRSDGYTF. The CDR3 nucleotides read TGTGCCAGCAGCTTTTCCCGTAGCGATGGCTACACCTTC.

The chain joins TRBV6-1 to TRBJ1-5; tentative D call: TRBD1 (6 bases). The CDR3 length is 15 residues. From germline, CDR1 is MNHNS and CDR2 SASEGT. V was pared by 2 bases and J by 7 bases, with 15 bases between. The CDR3 DNA is TGTGCCAGCAGTGAAATGTACAGGGTTGGACAGCCCCAGCATTTT. Translated: CASSEMYRVGQPQHF.

This chain joins TRBV7-2 and TRBJ2-1; a possible D gene is TRBD2 (6 bases). This CDR3 is 15 amino acids long. Germline V gene sequence: CDR1 SGHTA, CDR2 FQGNSA. V lost 4 bases and J 2 bases, leaving 12 bases between the germline ends. CDR3 in DNA: TGTGCCAGCAGCTCTCGACTAGGTGCCTACAATGAGCAGTTCTTC. Amino acids: CASSSRLGAYNEQFF.

The V gene is TRBV9, the J gene TRBJ1-1; D not resolved. Trimming removed 0 bases from V and 5 bases from J, with 11 bases in between. This CDR3 spans 14 amino acids. The V gene's germline CDR1 is SGDLS and CDR2 YYNGEE. This chain's CDR3 is CASSVVQDWTEAFF. CDR3 nucleotide sequence: TGTGCCAGCAGCGTAGTACAAGACTGGACTGAAGCTTTCTTT.

The chain employs TRBV5-1 and TRBJ2-7; 7 bases align to TRBD2. CDR3 length: 12 amino acids. V lost 4 bases to trimming and J lost 4 bases; unmatched junction nucleotides: 2. Germline V gene lookup returns CDR1 SGHRS and CDR2 YFSETQ. The CDR3 DNA sequence: TGCGCCAGCAGCCCCGGGGGGTACGAGCAGTACTTC. Protein product: CASSPGGYEQYF.

The chain joins TRBV7-2 to TRBJ2-5, with TRBD1 matching 7 bases. Germline CDR1 reads SGHTA; CDR2 reads FQGNSA. The CDR3 runs to 14 residues. The J segment lost 3 bases and the V segment lost 1 base, leaving 2 bases of the junction unmatched. In DNA form, the CDR3 reads TGTGCCAGCAGCTTAGGCAGGGGGAAAGAGACCCAGTACTTC. It yields the protein CASSLGRGKETQYF.

The chain recombines TRBV4-1 with TRBJ2-7; the D gene is possibly TRBD2 (6 bases). Looked up from germline, CDR1 is MGHRA and CDR2 is YSYEKL. CDR3 length equals 12 residues. Trimming cost V 2 bases and J 6 bases, with 8 bases left between them. DNA of the CDR3: TGCGCCAGCAGCCAAATTAGCGGCGAGCAGTACTTC. Amino acid sequence: CASSQISGEQYF.

This sequence joins TRBV10-1 and TRBJ2-2, with TRBD1 identical over 8 bases. The CDR3 totals 16 residues. V lost 2 bases to trimming and J lost 4 bases; unmatched junction nucleotides: 6. CDR1 is WNHNN, CDR2 SYGVQD, per germline (reference sequence). The CDR3 DNA is TGCGCCAGCAGTGAGGACAGGGGCCGAAGCACCGGGGAGCTGTTTTTT. This codes for CASSEDRGRSTGELFF.